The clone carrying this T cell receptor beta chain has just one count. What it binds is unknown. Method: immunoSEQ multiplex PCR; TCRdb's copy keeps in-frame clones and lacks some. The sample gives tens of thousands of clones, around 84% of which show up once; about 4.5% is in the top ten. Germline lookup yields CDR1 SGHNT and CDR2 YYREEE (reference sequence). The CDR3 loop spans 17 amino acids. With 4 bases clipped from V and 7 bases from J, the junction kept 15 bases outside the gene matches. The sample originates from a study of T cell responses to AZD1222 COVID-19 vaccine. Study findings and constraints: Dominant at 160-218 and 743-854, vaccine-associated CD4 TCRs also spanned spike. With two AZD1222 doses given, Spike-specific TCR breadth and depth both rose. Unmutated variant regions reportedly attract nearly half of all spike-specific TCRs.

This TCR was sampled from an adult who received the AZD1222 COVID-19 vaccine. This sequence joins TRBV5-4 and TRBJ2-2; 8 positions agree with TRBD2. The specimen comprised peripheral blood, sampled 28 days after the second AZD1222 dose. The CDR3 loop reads CASSPRGAGVTGGELFF. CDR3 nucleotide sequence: TGTGCCAGCAGCCCGCGGGGAGCGGGAGTAACGGGCGGGGAGCTGTTTTTT.